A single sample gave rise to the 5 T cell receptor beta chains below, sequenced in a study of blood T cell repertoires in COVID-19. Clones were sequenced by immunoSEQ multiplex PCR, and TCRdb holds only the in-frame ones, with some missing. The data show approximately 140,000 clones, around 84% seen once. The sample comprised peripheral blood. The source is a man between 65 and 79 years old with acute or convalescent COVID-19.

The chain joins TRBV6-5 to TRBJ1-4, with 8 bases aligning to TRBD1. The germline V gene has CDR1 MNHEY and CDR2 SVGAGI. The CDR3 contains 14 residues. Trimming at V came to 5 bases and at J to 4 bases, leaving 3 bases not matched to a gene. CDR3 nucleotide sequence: TGTGCCAGCAGTCCCGACAGGGGTAATGAAAAACTGTTTTTT. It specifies CASSPDRGNEKLFF.

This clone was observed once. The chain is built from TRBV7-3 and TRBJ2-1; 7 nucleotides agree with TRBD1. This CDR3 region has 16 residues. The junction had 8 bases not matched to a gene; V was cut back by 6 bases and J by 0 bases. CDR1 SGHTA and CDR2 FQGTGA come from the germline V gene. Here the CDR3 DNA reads TGTGCCAGCAGGGCCCCGGGACAGAGCTCCTACAATGAGCAGTTCTTC. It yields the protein CASRAPGQSSYNEQFF.

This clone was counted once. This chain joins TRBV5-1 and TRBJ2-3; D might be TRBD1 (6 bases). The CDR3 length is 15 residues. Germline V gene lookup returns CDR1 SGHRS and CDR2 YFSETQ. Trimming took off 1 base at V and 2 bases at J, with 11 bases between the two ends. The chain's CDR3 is CASSLSGTYTDTQYF. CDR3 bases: TGCGCCAGCAGCTTGTCTGGGACATACACAGATACGCAGTATTTT. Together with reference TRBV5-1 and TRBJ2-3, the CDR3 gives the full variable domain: KAGVTQTPRYLIKTRGQQVTLSCSPISGHRSVSWYQQTPGQGLQFLFEYFSETQRNKGNFPGRFSGRQFSNSRSEMNVSTLELGDSALYLCASSLSGTYTDTQYFGPGTRLTVL.

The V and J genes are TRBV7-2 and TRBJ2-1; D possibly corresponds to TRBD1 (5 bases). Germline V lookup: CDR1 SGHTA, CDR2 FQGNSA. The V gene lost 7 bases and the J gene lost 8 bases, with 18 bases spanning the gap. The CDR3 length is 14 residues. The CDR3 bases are TGTGCCAGCACCCCTGCCGTGGGGCAGGATGAGCAGTTCTTC. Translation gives CASTPAVGQDEQFF.

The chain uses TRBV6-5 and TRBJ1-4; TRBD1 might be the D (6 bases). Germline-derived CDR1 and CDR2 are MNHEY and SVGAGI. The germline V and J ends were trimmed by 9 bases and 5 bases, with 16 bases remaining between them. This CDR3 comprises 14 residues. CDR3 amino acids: CASTGGGQNEKLFF. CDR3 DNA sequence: TGTGCCAGTACTGGGGGGGGGCAAAATGAAAAACTGTTTTTT.